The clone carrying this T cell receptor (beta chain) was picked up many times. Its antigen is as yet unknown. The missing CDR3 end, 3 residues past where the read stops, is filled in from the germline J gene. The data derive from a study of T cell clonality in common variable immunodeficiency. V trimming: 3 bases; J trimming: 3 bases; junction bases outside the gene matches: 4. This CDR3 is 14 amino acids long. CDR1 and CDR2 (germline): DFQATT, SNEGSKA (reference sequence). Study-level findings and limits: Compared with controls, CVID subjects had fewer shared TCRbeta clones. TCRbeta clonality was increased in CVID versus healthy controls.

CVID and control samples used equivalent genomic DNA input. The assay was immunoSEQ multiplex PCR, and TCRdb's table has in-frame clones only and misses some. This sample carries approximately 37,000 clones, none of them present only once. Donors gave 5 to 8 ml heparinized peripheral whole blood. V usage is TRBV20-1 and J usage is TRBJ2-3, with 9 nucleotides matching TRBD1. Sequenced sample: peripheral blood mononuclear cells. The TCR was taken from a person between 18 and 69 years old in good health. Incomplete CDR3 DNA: TGCAGTGCTAGCGGGACAGGGAGGACAGATACG. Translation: CSASGTGRTDT. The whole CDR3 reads CSASGTGRTDTQYF.